These T cell receptor beta chains were read from a single sample in a study of post-analysis software for immune sequencing data. TCRdb re-analysed the PCR reads in MiXCR, keeping a single row per CDR3 protein. The sample carries about 820,000 distinct CDR3 sequences, around 50% recorded once. Material for sequencing was blood. These receptors came from a girl aged 10-17 years with multiple sclerosis. Both conserved end residues are part of each CDR3. A D gene is named only where the DNA matches it firmly. Only part of the rows carry a size: once, few, many, or a class if the clone is expanded.

D	V	J	size	DNA	CDR3
-	TRBV29-1	TRBJ2-6	few	TGCAGCGTTGAGATCTCTGGGGCCAACGTCCTGACTTTC	CSVEISGANVLTF
TRBD1	TRBV6-5	TRBJ1-2	-	TGTGCCAGCAGTTACTGGGGACAGGGGGGAGATGGCTACACCTTC	CASSYWGQGGDGYTF
-	TRBV20-1	TRBJ2-7	-	TGCAGTGCTACTGGACAGGACTACAGGCTCGACGAGCAGTACTTC	CSATGQDYRLDEQYF
-	TRBV27	TRBJ2-7	-	TGTGCCAGCAGTATAGGCCCCATCCTCTACGAGCAGTACTTC	CASSIGPILYEQYF
-	TRBV5-1	TRBJ2-7	-	TGCGCCAGCAGCTTCGAACCCACCTACGAGCAGTACTTC	CASSFEPTYEQYF
-	TRBV4-2	TRBJ2-5	-	TGTGCCAGCAGCCAAGGAGCCCCCGGCGGGGAGACCCAGTACTTC	CASSQGAPGGETQYF
-	TRBV21-1	TRBJ2-3	-	TGTGCCAGCAGCATGGGACTAGCGGGGAGGCGAACAGATACGCAGTATTTT	CASSMGLAGRRTDTQYF
-	TRBV7-9	TRBJ2-6	few	TGTGCCAGCAGCCCGGAGGGCGCAGGGGCCAACGTCCTGACTTTC	CASSPEGAGANVLTF
-	TRBV20-1	TRBJ2-4	-	TGCAGTGCTCCTCTGGGGGGCAACAAAAACATTCAGTACTTC	CSAPLGGNKNIQYF
-	TRBV5-6	TRBJ1-4	few	TGTGCCAGCAGCTGGGGGGGGTCCACCATCAAAAAACTGTTTTTT	CASSWGGSTIKKLFF
-	TRBV14	TRBJ2-7	-	TGTGCCAGCAGCCAAGGGACAGAGTACGAGCAGTACTTC	CASSQGTEYEQYF
-	TRBV6-6	TRBJ2-1	few	TGTGCCAGCACCGCCCTTTACAATGAGCAGTTCTTC	CASTALYNEQFF
TRBD1	TRBV20-1	TRBJ1-2	-	TGCAGTGCTAGGGGACAGGGATTAAGTGGCTACACCTTC	CSARGQGLSGYTF
-	TRBV20-1	TRBJ2-5	-	TGCAGTGCGGCCCGCGGGACGGGAGAAGAGACCCAGTACTTC	CSAARGTGEETQYF
-	TRBV29-1	TRBJ2-7	few	TGCGGAACCGGAAGAGGGAACGAGCAGTACTTC	CGTGRGNEQYF
-	TRBV12-3/TRBV12-4	TRBJ2-6	-	TGTGCCAGCAGTTTACTACAGGGCTCTGGGGCCAACGTCCTGACTTTC	CASSLLQGSGANVLTF
TRBD2	TRBV5-5	TRBJ2-7	-	TGTGCCAGCAGCTTAGGGACTAGCGGTGTTGGAACCCAGTACTTC	CASSLGTSGVGTQYF
-	TRBV29-1	TRBJ1-2	few	TGCAGCGTTGAGGTGGGATCTGGCAACTATGGCTACACCTTC	CSVEVGSGNYGYTF
-	TRBV20-1	TRBJ2-3	-	TGCAGTGCTAGAAAAATAGTAGGGAAACCCGATACGCAGTATTTT	CSARKIVGKPDTQYF
TRBD1	TRBV29-1	TRBJ2-7	-	TGCAGCGTTGTAGACAGGGGGCACTACGAGCAGTACTTC	CSVVDRGHYEQYF
TRBD1	TRBV7-3	TRBJ1-1	-	TGTGCCAGCAGCTTAACAGGGGGCGTCACTGAAGCTTTCTTT	CASSLTGGVTEAFF
TRBD2	TRBV29-1	TRBJ2-3	few	TGCAGCGTTGAAACTGGAGCGGGGCTCACAGATACGCAGTATTTT	CSVETGAGLTDTQYF
TRBD2	TRBV6-2/TRBV6-3	TRBJ2-1	-	TGTGCCAGCCGGACTAGCGGGAGAGATCCCTACAATGAGCAGTTCTTC	CASRTSGRDPYNEQFF
TRBD1	TRBV9	TRBJ2-5	-	TGTGCCAGCAGCGTAGGGGGGACAGGGGGCGAAGAGACCCAGTACTTC	CASSVGGTGGEETQYF
TRBD2	TRBV29-1	TRBJ2-7	few	TGCAGCGTCTTTAGCGGGGTTGGTTACGAGCAGTACTTC	CSVFSGVGYEQYF
-	TRBV27	TRBJ2-1	few	TGTGCCAGCAGTTTATCCAGGAGCGGAACCTACAATGAGCAGTTCTTC	CASSLSRSGTYNEQFF
-	TRBV2	TRBJ1-4	-	TGTGCCAGCAGTTTAAACAGGGCAACTAATGAAAAACTGTTTTTT	CASSLNRATNEKLFF
-	TRBV4-1	TRBJ1-2	-	TGCGCCAGCAGCTCTAGATCTCAGGGATCTGGCTACACCTTC	CASSSRSQGSGYTF
-	TRBV18	TRBJ2-5	-	TGTGCCAGCTCCGCCTCGCGGCGGGGCCCCGGTCAAGAGACCCAGTACTTC	CASSASRRGPGQETQYF
-	TRBV20-1	TRBJ2-5	-	TGCAGTGCTAGAGAGTGGGTTAGTCAAGAGACCCAGTACTTC	CSAREWVSQETQYF
TRBD2	TRBV20-1	TRBJ2-3	-	TGCAGTGCCATTAGCGGGAGGGCCCCGGCGGGCACAGATACGCAGTATTTT	CSAISGRAPAGTDTQYF
-	TRBV12-3/TRBV12-4	TRBJ2-4	few	TGTGCCAGCAGTTTCGGGGGTGCCAAAAACATTCAGTACTTC	CASSFGGAKNIQYF
-	TRBV10-3	TRBJ2-5	-	TGTGCCATCAGTAGGAGCGAAGAGACCCAGTACTTC	CAISRSEETQYF
TRBD1	TRBV25-1	TRBJ2-3	-	TGTGCCAGCAGTCCCTCGGACAGGGGCACAGATACGCAGTATTTT	CASSPSDRGTDTQYF
TRBD2	TRBV12-3/TRBV12-4	TRBJ2-1	-	TGTGCCAGCAGTCCTCGGAGGCTAGCGGGGTACAATGAGCAGTTCTTC	CASSPRRLAGYNEQFF
-	TRBV15	TRBJ1-5	-	TGTGCCACCAGCAGAGACAGGGTTAGCAATCAGCCCCAGCATTTT	CATSRDRVSNQPQHF
TRBD1	TRBV28	TRBJ2-7	-	TGTGCCAGCAGTTTATACAGGGGGATCCACGAGCAGTACTTC	CASSLYRGIHEQYF
-	TRBV6-6	TRBJ1-2	-	TGTGCCAGCAGTTACATCGGGGCGGACTATGGCTACACCTTC	CASSYIGADYGYTF
-	TRBV12-3/TRBV12-4	TRBJ2-7	-	TGTGCCAGCAGTTTAACCCTGGCGGGGTACGAGCAGTACTTC	CASSLTLAGYEQYF
-	TRBV20-1	TRBJ2-7	few	TGCAGTGCTAGGGGACACCGTAGTTTCTCCTACGAGCAGTACTTC	CSARGHRSFSYEQYF
-	TRBV7-9	TRBJ1-2	-	TGTGCCAGCGTTCCCGGGGGCGACTATGGCTACACCTTC	CASVPGGDYGYTF
-	TRBV29-1	TRBJ2-1	-	TGCAGCGTTGAGAATGTGGGATTCGATAGGCGGAATGAGCAGTTCTTC	CSVENVGFDRRNEQFF
-	TRBV12-5	TRBJ2-7	once	TGTGCTAGCCGCAACTCCGGGACCTACGAGCAGTACTTC	CASRNSGTYEQYF
-	TRBV27	TRBJ2-7	few	TGTGCCAGCAGTCCTGGGACATCTATTACCTACGAGCAGTACTTC	CASSPGTSITYEQYF
-	TRBV24-1	TRBJ2-5	-	TGTGCCACCAGTGGGGCGGACCGCGAGACCCAGTACTTC	CATSGADRETQYF
-	TRBV5-5	TRBJ2-1	once	TGTGCCAGCAGCTTGGTTGCCCCTGGCAATGAGCAGTTCTTC	CASSLVAPGNEQFF